Each of the 5 T cell receptor beta chains below was sequenced from the same sample in a study of breast tumors, draining lymph nodes, adjacent tissues. Via MiXCR, TCRdb re-called the multiplex PCR reads, giving one row per CDR3 protein. The sample lists fewer than 25,000 distinct CDR3 sequences, about 38% occurring once. The sample was breast tumor tissue. The receptor source for this set is a female donor with breast cancer. Some clones in this sample may be carry-over from other donors' samples.

This chain connects TRBV20-1 to TRBJ1-1, with no clear D. CDR3 length: 11 amino acids. The V end was cut by 5 bases, the J end by 10 bases, with 14 bases between. The germline CDR1 and CDR2 sequences are DFQATT and SNEGSKA (reference sequence). The CDR3 loop is CSAGPPRRAFF. In nucleotides, the CDR3 is TGCAGTGCTGGACCCCCCAGGAGAGCTTTCTTT.

Sample share makes this clonotype medium-sized. The rearrangement uses TRBV7-3 and TRBJ2-3; D is unclear. This CDR3 is built from 13 residues. V gave up 5 bases and J gave up 0 bases, with 6 bases separating them. Germline values: CDR1 SGHTA, CDR2 FQGTGA. The CDR3, as DNA: TGTGCCAGCAGCCCACCAAGCACAGATACGCAGTATTTT. This encodes CASSPPSTDTQYF.

This chain links TRBV24-1 with TRBJ2-6; 7 positions agree with TRBD1. This CDR3 region has 15 residues. The trim removed 4 bases at V and 2 bases at J, leaving 1 base unmatched. CDR1 is KGHDR and CDR2 is SFDVKD in the germline V gene. For the CDR3, the DNA is TGTGCCACCAGTGAAACAGGGGCTGGGGCCAACGTCCTGACTTTC. As protein: CATSETGAGANVLTF.

On this clonotype: A clone one base away is much larger, so this may be a read error. This rearrangement joins TRBV18 to TRBJ2-7; 9 bases line up with TRBD1. CDR1 and CDR2 from the germline V gene are KGHSH and LQKENI. This CDR3 has 14 residues. CDR3 region: CASSPWDRVYGQYF. The CDR3 DNA is TGTGCCAGCTCACCTTGGGACAGGGTCTACGGGCAGTACTTC. Full variable domain (rest looked up from reference TRBV18 and TRBJ2-7): NAGVMQNPRHLVRRRGQEARLRCSPMKGHSHVYWYRQLPEEGLKFMVYLQKENIIDESGMPKERFSAEFPKEGPSILRIQQVVRGDSAAYFCASSPWDRVYGQYFGPGTRLTVT.

At least ten counts were recorded for this clonotype. A much larger clone differs from this one at a single base, so this may be a read error. This chain links TRBV11-2 with TRBJ2-2, with D perhaps matching TRBD1 (6 bases). CDR1 is SGHAT and CDR2 is FQNNGV in the germline V gene. CDR3 length: 15 amino acids. V gave up 2 bases and J gave up 4 bases, with 11 bases separating them. CDR3 loop: CASSLLTGTTGELFF. The CDR3 bases are TGTGCCAGCAGCTTACTCACAGGGACCACCGGGGAGCTGTTTTTT.